The entry below describes one T cell receptor beta chain. Participants' own reports of clinical history determined their cohort assignment. The data are from a study of blood T cell repertoires in COVID-19. Original analysis: Amplification from reference gene primers served as the basis for estimated nucleated cell counts. Generated by immunoSEQ multiplex PCR, the TCRdb table keeps only in-frame clones and is missing some. The V and J calls and clone size were taken over from that table, and D and trimming were inferred from the DNA. The sample consists of some 300,000 clones, roughly 89% of them appearing once. Germline lookup yields CDR1 SGDLS and CDR2 YYNGEE. CDR3 length: 15 residues. J gave up 5 bases and V 0 bases, and 4 bases lay outside the gene matches.

This clonotype was obtained from a woman between 50 and 59 years old who had been exposed to COVID-19. This chain joins TRBV9 and TRBJ2-1; 8 positions agree with TRBD1. The specimen was PBMCs or T cells enriched from blood (not recorded which). In DNA, the CDR3 is TGTGCCAGCAGCGTAGGACAGGGGTCGCACAATGAGCAGTTCTTC. Its protein product is CASSVGQGSHNEQFF.